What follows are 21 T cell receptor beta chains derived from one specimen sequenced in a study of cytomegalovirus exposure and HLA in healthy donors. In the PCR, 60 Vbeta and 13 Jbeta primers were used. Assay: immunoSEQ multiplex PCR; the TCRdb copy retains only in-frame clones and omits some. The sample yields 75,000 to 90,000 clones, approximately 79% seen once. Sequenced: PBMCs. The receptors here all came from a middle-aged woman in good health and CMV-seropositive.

The chain's CDR3 is CASSLVTDTQYF. Here the CDR3 DNA reads TGCGCCAGCAGCTTGGTAACAGATACGCAGTATTTT. The chain combines TRBV5-1 with TRBJ2-3; D is unresolved. Germline V gene lookup returns CDR1 SGHRS and CDR2 YFSETQ. The CDR3 length is 12 residues. The V and J ends lost 0 bases and 3 bases respectively, with 2 bases between them.

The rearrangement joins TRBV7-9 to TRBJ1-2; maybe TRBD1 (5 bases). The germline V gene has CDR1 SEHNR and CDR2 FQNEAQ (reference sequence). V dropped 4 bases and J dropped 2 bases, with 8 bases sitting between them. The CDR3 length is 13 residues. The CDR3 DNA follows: TGTGCCAGCAGCTCACCAGGGAACTATGGCTACACCTTC. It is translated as CASSSPGNYGYTF. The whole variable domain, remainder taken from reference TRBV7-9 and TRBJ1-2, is DTGVSQNPRHKITKRGQNVTFRCDPISEHNRLYWYRQTLGQGPEFLTYFQNEAQLEKSRLLSDRFSAERPKGSFSTLEIQRTEQGDSAMYLCASSSPGNYGYTFGSGTRLTVV.

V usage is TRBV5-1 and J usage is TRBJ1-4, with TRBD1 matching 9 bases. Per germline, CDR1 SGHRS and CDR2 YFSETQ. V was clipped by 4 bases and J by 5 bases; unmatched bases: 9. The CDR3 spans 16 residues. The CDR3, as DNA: TGCGCCAGCAGCATGCTTACCGGGACAGGGAATGAAAAACTGTTTTTT. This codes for CASSMLTGTGNEKLFF.

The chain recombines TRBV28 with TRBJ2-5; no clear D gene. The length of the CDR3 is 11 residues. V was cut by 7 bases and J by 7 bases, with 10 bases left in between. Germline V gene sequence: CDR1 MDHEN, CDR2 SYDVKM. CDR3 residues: CASTSSLTQYF. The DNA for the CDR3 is TGTGCCAGCACCTCCTCCTTGACCCAGTACTTC. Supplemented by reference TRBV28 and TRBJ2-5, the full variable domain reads DVKVTQSSRYLVKRTGEKVFLECVQDMDHENMFWYRQDPGLGLRLIYFSYDVKMKEKGDIPEGYSVSREKKERFSLILESASTNQTSMYLCASTSSLTQYFGPGTRLLVL.

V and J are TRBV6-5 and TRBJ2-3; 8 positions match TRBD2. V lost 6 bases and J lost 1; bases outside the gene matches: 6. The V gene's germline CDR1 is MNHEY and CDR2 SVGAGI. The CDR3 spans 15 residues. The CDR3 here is CASRASGSGTDTQYF. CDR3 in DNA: TGTGCCAGCAGAGCCAGCGGGAGCGGCACAGATACGCAGTATTTT.

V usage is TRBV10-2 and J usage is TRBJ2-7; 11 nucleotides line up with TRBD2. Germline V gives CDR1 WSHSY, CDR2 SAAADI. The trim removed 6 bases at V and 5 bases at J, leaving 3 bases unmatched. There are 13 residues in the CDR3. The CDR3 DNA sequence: TGCGCCAGCAGCACTAGCGGGAGAAACGAGCAGTACTTC. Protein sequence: CASSTSGRNEQYF.

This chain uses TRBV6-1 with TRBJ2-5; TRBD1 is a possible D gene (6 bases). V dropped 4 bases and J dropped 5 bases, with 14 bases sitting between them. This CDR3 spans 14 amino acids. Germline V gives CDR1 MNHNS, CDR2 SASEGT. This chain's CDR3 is CASSGLQGTETQYF. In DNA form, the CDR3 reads TGTGCCAGCAGTGGCCTACAGGGAACGGAGACCCAGTACTTC.

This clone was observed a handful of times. CDR3 amino acids: CATADRVNSPLHF. The CDR3, as DNA: TGTGCCACCGCGGACAGGGTGAATTCACCCCTCCACTTT. The J gene is TRBJ1-6, the V gene TRBV6-5; TRBD1 agrees at 8 bases. The CDR3 consists of 13 residues. Per germline, CDR1 MNHEY and CDR2 SVGAGI. The V gene end was trimmed by 10 bases and the J gene end by 7 bases; junction bases not matched to a gene: 6.

The chain's CDR3 is CASSGRQTTTTGELFF. Here the CDR3 DNA reads TGTGCCAGCAGCGGAAGACAGACAACCACTACCGGGGAGCTGTTTTTT. The chain joins TRBV5-4 to TRBJ2-2, with D maybe TRBD1 (5 bases). Looked up from germline, CDR1 is SGHNT and CDR2 is YYREEE (reference sequence). Trimming removed 4 bases at V and 5 bases at J, with 18 bases between. The CDR3 contains 16 residues.

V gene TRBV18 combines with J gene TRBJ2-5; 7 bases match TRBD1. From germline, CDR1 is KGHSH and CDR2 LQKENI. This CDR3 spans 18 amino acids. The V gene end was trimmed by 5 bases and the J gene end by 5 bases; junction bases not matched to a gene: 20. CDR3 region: CASSSTINRGAPGETQYF. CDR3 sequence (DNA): TGTGCCAGCTCATCGACGATAAACAGGGGCGCACCAGGGGAGACCCAGTACTTC.

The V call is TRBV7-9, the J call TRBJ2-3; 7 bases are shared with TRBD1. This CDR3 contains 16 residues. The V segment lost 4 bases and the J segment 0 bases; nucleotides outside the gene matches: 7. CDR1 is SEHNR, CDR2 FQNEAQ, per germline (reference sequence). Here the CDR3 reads CASSSSQGPSTDTQYF. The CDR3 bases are TGTGCCAGCAGCTCCTCACAGGGGCCAAGCACAGATACGCAGTATTTT.

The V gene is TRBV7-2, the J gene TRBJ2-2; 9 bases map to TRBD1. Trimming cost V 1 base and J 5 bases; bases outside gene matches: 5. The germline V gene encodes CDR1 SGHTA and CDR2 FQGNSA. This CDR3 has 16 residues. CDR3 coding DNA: TGTGCCAGCAGCTTAGTAGGGACAGGGAGAACCGGGGAGCTGTTTTTT. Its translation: CASSLVGTGRTGELFF.

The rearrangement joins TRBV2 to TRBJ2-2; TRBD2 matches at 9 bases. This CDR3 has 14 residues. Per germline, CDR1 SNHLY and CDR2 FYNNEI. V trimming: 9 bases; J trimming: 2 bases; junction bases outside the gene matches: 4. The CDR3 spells CASMTSGNTGELFF. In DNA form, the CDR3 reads TGTGCCAGTATGACTAGCGGCAACACCGGGGAGCTGTTTTTT.

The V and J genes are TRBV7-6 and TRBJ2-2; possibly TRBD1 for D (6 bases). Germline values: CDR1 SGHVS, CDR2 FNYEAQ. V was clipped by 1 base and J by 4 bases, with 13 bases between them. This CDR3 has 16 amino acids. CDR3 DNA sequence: TGTGCCAGCAGCTTAGGCTCCGGGACATCCACCGGGGAGCTGTTTTTT. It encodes CASSLGSGTSTGELFF.

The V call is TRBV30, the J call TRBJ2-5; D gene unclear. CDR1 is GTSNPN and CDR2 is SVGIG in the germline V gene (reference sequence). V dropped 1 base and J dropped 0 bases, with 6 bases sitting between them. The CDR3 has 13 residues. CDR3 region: CAWSALYQETQYF. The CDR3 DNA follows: TGTGCCTGGAGTGCCCTGTACCAAGAGACCCAGTACTTC. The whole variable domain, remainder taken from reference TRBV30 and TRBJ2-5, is SQTIHQWPATLVQPVGSPLSLECTVEGTSNPNLYWYRQAAGRGLQLLFYSVGIGQISSEVPQNLSASRPQDRQFILSSKKLLLSDSGFYLCAWSALYQETQYFGPGTRLLVL.

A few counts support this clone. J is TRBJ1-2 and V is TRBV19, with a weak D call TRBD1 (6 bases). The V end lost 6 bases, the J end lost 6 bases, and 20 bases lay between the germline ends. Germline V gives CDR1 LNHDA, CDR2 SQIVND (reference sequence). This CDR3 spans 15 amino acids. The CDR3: CASRFRMQGLDGYTF. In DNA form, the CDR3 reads TGTGCCAGTAGGTTTAGAATGCAGGGGCTTGATGGCTACACCTTC.

In nucleotides, the CDR3 is TGTGCCTGGAATAGACAGGGAAAGGGGGCTCAGCCCCAGCATTTT. This codes for CAWNRQGKGAQPQHF. The rearrangement uses TRBV30 and TRBJ1-5; the match to TRBD1 covers 7 bases. This CDR3 is 15 amino acids long. The V and J ends lost 4 bases and 6 bases, in that order; junction bases with no gene match: 12. CDR1 GTSNPN and CDR2 SVGIG come from the germline V gene (reference sequence).

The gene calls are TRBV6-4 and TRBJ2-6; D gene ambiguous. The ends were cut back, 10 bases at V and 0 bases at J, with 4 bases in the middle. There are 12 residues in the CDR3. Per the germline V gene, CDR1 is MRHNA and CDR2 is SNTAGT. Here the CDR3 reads CATGSGANVLTF. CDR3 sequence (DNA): TGTGCCACCGGCTCTGGGGCCAACGTCCTGACTTTC.

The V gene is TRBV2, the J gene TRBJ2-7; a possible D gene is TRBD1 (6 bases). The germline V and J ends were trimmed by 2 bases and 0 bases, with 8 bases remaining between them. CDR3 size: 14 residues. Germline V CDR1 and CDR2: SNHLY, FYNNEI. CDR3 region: CASSETGPSYEQYF. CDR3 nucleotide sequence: TGTGCCAGCAGTGAAACAGGGCCCTCCTACGAGCAGTACTTC.

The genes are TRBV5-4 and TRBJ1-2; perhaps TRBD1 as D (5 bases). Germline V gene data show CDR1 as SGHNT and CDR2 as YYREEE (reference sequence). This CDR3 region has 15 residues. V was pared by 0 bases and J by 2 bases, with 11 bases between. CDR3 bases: TGTGCCAGCAGCTTGGGGCTACAGGCAAACTATGGCTACACCTTC. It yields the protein CASSLGLQANYGYTF.

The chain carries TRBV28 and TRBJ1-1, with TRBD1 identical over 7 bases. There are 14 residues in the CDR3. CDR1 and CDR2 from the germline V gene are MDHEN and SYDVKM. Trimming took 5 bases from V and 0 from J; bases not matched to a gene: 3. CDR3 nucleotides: TGTGCCAGCAGTGACAGGGCCATGAACACTGAAGCTTTCTTT. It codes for CASSDRAMNTEAFF.